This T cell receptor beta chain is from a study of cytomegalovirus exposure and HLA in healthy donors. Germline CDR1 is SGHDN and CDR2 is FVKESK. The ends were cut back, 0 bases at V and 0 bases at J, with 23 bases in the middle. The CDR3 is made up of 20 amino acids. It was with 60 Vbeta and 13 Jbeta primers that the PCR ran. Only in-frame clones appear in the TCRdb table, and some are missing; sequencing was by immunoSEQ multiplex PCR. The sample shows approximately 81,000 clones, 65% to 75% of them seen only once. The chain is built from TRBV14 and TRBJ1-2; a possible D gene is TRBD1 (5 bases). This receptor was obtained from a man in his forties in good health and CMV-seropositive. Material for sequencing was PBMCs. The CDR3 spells CASSQDSSGGIDGANYGYTF. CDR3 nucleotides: TGTGCCAGCAGCCAAGATTCAAGCGGGGGAATTGATGGGGCTAACTATGGCTACACCTTC.